Given below is one T cell receptor (beta chain) in context. Its target is not known. Individual TCR cDNA molecules each bore their own unique molecular identifier. TCRdb re-analysed the 5' RACE reads in MiXCR, keeping a single row per CDR3 protein. Of thousands of distinct CDR3 sequences listed, 30% to 35% are singletons. Trimming removed 2 bases from V and 6 bases from J, with 14 bases in between. This CDR3 has 14 amino acids. From germline, CDR1 is MNHNY and CDR2 SVGAGI (reference sequence). This entry comes from a study of spatial heterogeneity in lung cancer. Specified time point: sample taken at primary tumor resection. Study conclusions and caveats: Intratumoral expanded alpha and beta TCR counts were found to track tumor mutation counts.

The source of this sequence is a male donor with early-stage non-small cell lung cancer. This chain joins TRBV6-6 and TRBJ2-7, with D perhaps assigned TRBD1 or TRBD2 (5 bases each). The sequencing here drew on lung tumor tissue, taken at surgery. This chain's CDR3 is CASSYGVAGSEQYF. The CDR3 nucleotides are TGTGCCAGCAGTTACGGGGTGGCAGGGAGCGAGCAGTACTTC.